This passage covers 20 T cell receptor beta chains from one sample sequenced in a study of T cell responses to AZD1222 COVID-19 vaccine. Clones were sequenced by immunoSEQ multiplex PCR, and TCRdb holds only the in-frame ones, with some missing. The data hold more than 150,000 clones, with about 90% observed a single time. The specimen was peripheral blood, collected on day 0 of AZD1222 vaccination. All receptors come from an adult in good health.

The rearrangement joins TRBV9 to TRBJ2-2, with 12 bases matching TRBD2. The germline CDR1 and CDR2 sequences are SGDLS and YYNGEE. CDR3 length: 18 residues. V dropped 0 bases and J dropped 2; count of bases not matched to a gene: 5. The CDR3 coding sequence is TGTGCCAGCAGCGTAGCGCCTAGCGGGAGGGCTAACACCGGGGAGCTGTTTTTT. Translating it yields CASSVAPSGRANTGELFF. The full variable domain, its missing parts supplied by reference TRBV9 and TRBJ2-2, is DSGVTQTPKHLITATGQRVTLRCSPRSGDLSVYWYQQSLDQGLQFLIQYYNGEERAKGNILERFSAQQFPDLHSELNLSSLELGDSALYFCASSVAPSGRANTGELFFGEGSRLTVL.

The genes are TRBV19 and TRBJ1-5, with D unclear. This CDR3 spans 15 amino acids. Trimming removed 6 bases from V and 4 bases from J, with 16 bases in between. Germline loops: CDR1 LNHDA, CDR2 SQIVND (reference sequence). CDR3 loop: CASSETGSLNQPQHF. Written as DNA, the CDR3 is TGTGCCAGTAGCGAGACGGGATCCCTGAATCAGCCCCAGCATTTT.

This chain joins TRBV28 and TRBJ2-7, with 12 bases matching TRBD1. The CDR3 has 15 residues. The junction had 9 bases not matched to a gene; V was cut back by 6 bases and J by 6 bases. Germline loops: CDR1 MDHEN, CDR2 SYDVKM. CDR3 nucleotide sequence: TGTGCCAGCAGGGCCCCGGGACAGGGGGCTGGCGAGCAGTACTTC. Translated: CASRAPGQGAGEQYF.

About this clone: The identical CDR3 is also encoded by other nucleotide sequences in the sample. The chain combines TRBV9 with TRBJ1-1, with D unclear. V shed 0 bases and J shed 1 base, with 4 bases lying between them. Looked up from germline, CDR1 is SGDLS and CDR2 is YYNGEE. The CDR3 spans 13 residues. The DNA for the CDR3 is TGTGCCAGCAGCGTAGCAGCGAACACTGAAGCTTTCTTT. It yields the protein CASSVAANTEAFF.

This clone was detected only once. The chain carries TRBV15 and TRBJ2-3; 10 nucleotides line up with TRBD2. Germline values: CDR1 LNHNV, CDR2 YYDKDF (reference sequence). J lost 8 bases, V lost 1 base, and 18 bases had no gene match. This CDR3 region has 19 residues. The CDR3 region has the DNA TGTGCCACCAGCAGAGGGATAGCGGGAGGTTCCATAGGCACAAGTACGCAGTATTTT. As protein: CATSRGIAGGSIGTSTQYF.

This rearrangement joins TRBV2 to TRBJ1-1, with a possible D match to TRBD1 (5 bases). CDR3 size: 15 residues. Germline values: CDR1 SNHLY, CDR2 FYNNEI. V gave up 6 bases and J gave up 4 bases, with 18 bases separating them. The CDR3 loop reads CASRRTGTDGTEAFF. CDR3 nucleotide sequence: TGTGCCAGCAGGAGAACCGGGACGGATGGCACTGAAGCTTTCTTT.

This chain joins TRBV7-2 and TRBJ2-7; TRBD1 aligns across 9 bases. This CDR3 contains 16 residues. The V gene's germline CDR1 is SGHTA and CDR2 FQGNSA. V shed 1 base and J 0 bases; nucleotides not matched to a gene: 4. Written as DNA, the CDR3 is TGTGCCAGCAGCTTAGTGGGGACAGGGAGCTCCTACGAGCAGTACTTC. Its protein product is CASSLVGTGSSYEQYF.

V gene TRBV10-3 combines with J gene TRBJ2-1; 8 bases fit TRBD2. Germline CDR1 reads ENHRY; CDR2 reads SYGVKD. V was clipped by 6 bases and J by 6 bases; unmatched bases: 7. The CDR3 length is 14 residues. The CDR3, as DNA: TGTGCCATCAGGGTCGGGGGGGCGGTCAATGAGCAGTTCTTC. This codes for CAIRVGGAVNEQFF.

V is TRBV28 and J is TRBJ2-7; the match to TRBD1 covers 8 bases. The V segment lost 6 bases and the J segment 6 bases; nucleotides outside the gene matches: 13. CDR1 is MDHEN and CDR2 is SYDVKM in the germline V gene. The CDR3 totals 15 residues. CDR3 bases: TGTGCCAGCAGACACGGGACAGGTGGCGTCGGCGAGCAGTACTTC. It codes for CASRHGTGGVGEQYF.

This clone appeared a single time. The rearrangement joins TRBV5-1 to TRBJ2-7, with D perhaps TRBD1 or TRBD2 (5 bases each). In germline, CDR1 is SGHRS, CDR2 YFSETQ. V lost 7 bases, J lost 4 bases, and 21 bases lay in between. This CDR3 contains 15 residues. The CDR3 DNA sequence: TGCGCCAGCCGGGGCGCTGGAGAGGTTTCGTACGAGCAGTACTTC. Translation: CASRGAGEVSYEQYF.

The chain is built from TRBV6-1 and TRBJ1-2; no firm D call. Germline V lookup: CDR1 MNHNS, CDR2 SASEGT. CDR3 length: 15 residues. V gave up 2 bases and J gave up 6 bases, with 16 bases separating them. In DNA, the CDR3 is TGTGCCAGCAGTGAAACCCTAAAGCCGGCGCATGGCTACACCTTC. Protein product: CASSETLKPAHGYTF.

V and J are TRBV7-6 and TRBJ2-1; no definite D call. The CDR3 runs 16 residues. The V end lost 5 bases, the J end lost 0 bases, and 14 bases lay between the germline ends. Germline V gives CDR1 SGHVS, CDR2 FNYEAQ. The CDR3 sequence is CASSAATASSYNEQFF. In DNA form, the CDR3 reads TGTGCCAGCAGCGCGGCCACAGCGAGCTCCTACAATGAGCAGTTCTTC.

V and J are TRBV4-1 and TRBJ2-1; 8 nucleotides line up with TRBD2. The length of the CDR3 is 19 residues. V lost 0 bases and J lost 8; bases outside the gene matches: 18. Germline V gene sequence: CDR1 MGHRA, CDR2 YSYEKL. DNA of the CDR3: TGCGCCAGCAGCCAAGATCTTGTGGGGACTAGGTCGTCCCGGGATGAGCAGTTCTTC. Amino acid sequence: CASSQDLVGTRSSRDEQFF.

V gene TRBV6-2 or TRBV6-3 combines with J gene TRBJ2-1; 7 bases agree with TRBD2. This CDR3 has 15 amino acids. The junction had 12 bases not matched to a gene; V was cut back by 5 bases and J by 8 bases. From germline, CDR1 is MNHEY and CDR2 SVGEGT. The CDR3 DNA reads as TGTGCCAGCAGTCCCCCCGGACTAGTTGCCCATGAGCAGTTCTTC. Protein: CASSPPGLVAHEQFF.

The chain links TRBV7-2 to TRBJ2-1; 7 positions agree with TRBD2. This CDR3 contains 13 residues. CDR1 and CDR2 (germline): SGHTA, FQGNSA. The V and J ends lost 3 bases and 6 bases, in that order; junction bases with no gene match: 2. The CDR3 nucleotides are TGTGCCAGCAGCTTGACTAGCCTCAATGAGCAGTTCTTC. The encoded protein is CASSLTSLNEQFF.

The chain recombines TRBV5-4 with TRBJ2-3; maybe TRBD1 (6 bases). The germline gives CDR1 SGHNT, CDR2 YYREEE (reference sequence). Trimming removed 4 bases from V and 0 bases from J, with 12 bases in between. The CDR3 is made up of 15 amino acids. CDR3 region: CASSEKQGSTDTQYF. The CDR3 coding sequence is TGTGCCAGCAGCGAAAAACAGGGAAGCACAGATACGCAGTATTTT.

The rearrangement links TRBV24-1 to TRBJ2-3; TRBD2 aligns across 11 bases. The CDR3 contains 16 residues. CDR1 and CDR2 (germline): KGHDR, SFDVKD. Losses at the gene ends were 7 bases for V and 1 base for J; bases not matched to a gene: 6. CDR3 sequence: CATSDPLAGGTDTQYF. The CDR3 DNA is TGTGCCACCAGCGACCCACTAGCGGGGGGCACAGATACGCAGTATTTT.

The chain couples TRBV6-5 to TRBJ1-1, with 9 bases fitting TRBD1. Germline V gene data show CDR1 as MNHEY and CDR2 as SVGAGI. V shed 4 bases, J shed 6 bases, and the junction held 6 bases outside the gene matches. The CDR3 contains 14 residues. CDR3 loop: CASSFRDRAAEAFF. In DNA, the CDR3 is TGTGCCAGCAGTTTCCGGGACAGGGCGGCTGAAGCTTTCTTT.

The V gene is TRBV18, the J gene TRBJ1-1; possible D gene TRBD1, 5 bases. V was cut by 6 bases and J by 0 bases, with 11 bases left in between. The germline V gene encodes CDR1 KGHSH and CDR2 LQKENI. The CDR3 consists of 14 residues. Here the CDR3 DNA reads TGTGCCAGCTCTGTGGGGGGAATGAACACTGAAGCTTTCTTT. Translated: CASSVGGMNTEAFF.

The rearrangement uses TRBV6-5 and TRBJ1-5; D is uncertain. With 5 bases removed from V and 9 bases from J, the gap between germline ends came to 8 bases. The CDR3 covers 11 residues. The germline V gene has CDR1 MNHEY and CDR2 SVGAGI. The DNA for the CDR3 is TGTGCCAGCAGTAGCCTCCCGCCCCAGCATTTT. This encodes CASSSLPPQHF.